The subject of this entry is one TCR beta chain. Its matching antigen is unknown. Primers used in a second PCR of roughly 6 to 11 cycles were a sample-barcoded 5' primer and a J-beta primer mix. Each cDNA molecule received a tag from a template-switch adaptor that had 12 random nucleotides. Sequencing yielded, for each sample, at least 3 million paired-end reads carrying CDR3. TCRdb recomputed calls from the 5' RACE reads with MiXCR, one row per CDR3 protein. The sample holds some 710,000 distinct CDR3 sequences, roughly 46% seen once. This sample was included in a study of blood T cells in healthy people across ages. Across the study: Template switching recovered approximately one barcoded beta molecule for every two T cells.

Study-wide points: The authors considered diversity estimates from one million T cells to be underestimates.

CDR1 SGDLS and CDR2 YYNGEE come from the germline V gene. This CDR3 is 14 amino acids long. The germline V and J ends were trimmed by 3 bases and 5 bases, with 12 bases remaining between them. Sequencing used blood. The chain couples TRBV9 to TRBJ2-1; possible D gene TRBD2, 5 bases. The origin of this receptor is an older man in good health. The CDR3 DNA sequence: TGTGCCAGCAGCGCGGACTCCGTCAACAATGAGCAGTTCTTC. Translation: CASSADSVNNEQFF.